A selection of T cell receptor beta chains follows, all from one sample in a study of shared clonotypes between healthy human individuals. Data came from immunoSEQ multiplex PCR; TCRdb stores just in-frame clones and leaves some out. The sample contains roughly 2.6 million clones, approximately 90% of which appear only once. The specimen was naive CD4+ T cells sorted from blood. The receptor set was obtained from a young man in good health. Both conserved end residues are trimmed from each CDR3.

j_call v_call cdr3_aa
TRBJ1-1 TRBV7-3 ASSLEWTGEAF
TRBJ2-6 TRBV5-3 ARSLGPRRVLSFNSGANVLT
TRBJ1-6 TRBV19 ASKDIQLDSPLH
TRBJ2-7 TRBV11-2 ASSFGGGAYEQY
TRBJ2-2 TRBV19 ASSTLDGLGNTGELF
TRBJ1-2 TRBV30 AGSRDRGQGGYT
TRBJ1-2 TRBV6-1 ASSEPGGYT
TRBJ1-2 TRBV21-1 ASSPPRGGYT
TRBJ2-1 TRBV5-8 ASSLDAGGYNEQF
TRBJ2-2 TRBV11-2 ASSLVGYTGELF
TRBJ2-7 TRBV2 ASSLEQGYEQY
TRBJ1-1 TRBV6-5 ASSYTDGLNTEAF
TRBJ2-3 TRBV4-3 ASARGGKADTQY
TRBJ2-4 TRBV7-9 ASSLDGLAGIQY
TRBJ2-7 TRBV9 ASSESGTEIYEQY
TRBJ2-5 TRBV30 AWAQGAEKTQY
TRBJ2-3 TRBV25-1 ASTLTGTGTDTQY
TRBJ1-5 TRBV6-1 ASSEIVAGDNQPQH
TRBJ2-3 TRBV29-1 SAPRGGDTQY
TRBJ2-1 TRBV30 AWVPTGTGFLSSYNEQF
TRBJ2-7 TRBV7-2 ASSLDRKGEQY
TRBJ2-7 TRBV6-5 ASTSQGLYEQY
TRBJ2-7 TRBV7-9 ASSLGTLSYEQY
TRBJ1-6 TRBV14 ASSQDRFSPLH
TRBJ2-7 TRBV6-5 ASSYSGQVLSYEQY
TRBJ2-1 TRBV6-6 ASSPPGQGLSGQQF
TRBJ1-4 TRBV5-4 ASSSAGSTGSEKLF
TRBJ2-1 TRBV19 ASTLAGSGGRYNEQF
TRBJ2-7 TRBV5-1 ASSLSGRSLDEQY
TRBJ1-2 TRBV5-6 ASSLGRGVSGYT
TRBJ2-3 TRBV6-1 ASSEGTSRSTDTQY
TRBJ2-2 TRBV5-1 ASKVLNTGELF
TRBJ1-2 TRBV7-9 ASSLAQGGLYGYT
TRBJ1-1 TRBV30 AWSGQPNTEAF
TRBJ2-1 TRBV2 ASSSVGTANNEQF
TRBJ1-2 TRBV10-2 ASSSEANYGYT